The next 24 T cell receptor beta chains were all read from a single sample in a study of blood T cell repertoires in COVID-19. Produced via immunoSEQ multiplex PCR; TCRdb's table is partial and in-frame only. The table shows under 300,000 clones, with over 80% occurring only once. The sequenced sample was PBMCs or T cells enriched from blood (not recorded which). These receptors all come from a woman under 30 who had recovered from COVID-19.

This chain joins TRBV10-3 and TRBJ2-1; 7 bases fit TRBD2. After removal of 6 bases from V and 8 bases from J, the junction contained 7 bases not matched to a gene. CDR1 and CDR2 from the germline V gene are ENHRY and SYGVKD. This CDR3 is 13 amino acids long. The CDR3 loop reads CAIRGGEEDEQFF. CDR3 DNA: TGTGCCATCAGGGGAGGGGAAGAGGATGAGCAGTTCTTC.

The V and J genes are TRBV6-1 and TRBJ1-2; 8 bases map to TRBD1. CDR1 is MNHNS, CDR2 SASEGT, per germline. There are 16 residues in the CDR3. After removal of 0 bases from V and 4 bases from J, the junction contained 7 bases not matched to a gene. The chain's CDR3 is CASSEAPRGQSYGYTF. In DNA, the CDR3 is TGTGCCAGCAGTGAAGCCCCCAGGGGGCAAAGCTATGGCTACACCTTC.

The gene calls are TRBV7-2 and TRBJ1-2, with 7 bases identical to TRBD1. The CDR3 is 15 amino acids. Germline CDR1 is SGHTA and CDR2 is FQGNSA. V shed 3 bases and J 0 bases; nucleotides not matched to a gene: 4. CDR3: CASSLGTAANYGYTF. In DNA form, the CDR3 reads TGTGCCAGCAGCTTGGGGACAGCCGCTAACTATGGCTACACCTTC.

CDR3 in DNA: TGTGCCAGTAGTCCTTTGGGGGGGTCCTACGAGCAGTACTTC. Translating it yields CASSPLGGSYEQYF. The J gene is TRBJ2-7, the V gene TRBV19; 7 bases agree with TRBD2. The junction had 5 bases not matched to a gene; V was cut back by 5 bases and J by 1 base. Germline V gene lookup returns CDR1 LNHDA and CDR2 SQIVND (reference sequence). CDR3 length: 14 residues.

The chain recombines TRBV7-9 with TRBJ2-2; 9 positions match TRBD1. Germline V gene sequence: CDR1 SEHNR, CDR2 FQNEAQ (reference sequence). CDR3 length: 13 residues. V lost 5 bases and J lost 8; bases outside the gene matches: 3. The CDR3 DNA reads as TGTGCCAGCAGCGCACAGGGGGCGGGGGAGCTGTTTTTT. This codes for CASSAQGAGELFF.

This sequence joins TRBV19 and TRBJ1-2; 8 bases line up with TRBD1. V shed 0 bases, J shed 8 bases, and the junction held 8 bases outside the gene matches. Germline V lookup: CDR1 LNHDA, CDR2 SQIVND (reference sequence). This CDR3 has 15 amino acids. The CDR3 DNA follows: TGTGCCAGTAGTATAGAAGGCGGACAGGGAAGCGGCTACACCTTC. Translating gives CASSIEGGQGSGYTF.

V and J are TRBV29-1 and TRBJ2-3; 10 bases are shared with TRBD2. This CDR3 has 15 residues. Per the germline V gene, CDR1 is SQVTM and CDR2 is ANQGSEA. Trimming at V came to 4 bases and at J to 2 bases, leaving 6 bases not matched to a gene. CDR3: CSVGGTSGITDTQYF. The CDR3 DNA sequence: TGCAGCGTTGGGGGCACTAGCGGGATCACAGATACGCAGTATTTT.

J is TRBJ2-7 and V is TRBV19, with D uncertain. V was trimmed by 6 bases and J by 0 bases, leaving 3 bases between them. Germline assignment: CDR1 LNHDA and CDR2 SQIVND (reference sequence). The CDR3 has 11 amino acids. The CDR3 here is CASRSSYEQYF. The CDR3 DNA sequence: TGTGCCAGTAGGAGCTCCTACGAGCAGTACTTC.

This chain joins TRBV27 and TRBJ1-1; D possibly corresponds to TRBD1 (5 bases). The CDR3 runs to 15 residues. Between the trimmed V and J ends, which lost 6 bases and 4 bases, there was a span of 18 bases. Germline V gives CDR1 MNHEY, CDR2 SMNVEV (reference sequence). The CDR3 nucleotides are TGTGCCAGCAGCAATTCCAGGGATTGGAGCACTGAAGCTTTCTTT. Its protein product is CASSNSRDWSTEAFF.

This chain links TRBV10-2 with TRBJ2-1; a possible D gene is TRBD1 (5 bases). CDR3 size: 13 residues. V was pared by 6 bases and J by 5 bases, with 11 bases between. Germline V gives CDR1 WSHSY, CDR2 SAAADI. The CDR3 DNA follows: TGCGCCAGCAGGACAGAGGCCCACAATGAGCAGTTCTTC. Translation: CASRTEAHNEQFF.

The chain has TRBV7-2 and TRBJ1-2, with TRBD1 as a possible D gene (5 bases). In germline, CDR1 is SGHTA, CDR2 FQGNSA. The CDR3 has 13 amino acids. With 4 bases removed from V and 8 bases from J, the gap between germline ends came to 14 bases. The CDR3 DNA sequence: TGTGCCAGCAGCTCGTTGCGGGGGGGAGGCTACACCTTC. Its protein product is CASSSLRGGGYTF. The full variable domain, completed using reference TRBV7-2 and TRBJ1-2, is GAGVSQSPSNKVTEKGKDVELRCDPISGHTALYWYRQSLGQGLEFLIYFQGNSAPDKSGLPSDRFSAERTGGSVSTLTIQRTQQEDSAVYLCASSSLRGGGYTFGSGTRLTVV.

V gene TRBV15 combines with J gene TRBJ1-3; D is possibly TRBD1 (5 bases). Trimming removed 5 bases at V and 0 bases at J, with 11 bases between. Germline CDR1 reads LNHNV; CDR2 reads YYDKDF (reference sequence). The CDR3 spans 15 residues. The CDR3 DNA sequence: TGTGCCACCAGCCACGGGACTGTCTCTGGAAACACCATATATTTT. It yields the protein CATSHGTVSGNTIYF.

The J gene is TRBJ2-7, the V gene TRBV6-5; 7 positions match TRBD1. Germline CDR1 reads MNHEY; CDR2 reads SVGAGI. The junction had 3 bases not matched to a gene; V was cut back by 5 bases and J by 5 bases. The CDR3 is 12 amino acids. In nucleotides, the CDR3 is TGTGCCAGCAGTCCAGGGGGTGACGAGCAGTACTTC. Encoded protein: CASSPGGDEQYF.

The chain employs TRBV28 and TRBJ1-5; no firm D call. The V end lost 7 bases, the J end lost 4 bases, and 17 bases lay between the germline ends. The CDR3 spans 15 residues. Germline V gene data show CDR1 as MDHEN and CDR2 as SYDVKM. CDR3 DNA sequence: TGTGCCAGCACGTACACCGGAGGGCTTAATCAGCCCCAGCATTTT. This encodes CASTYTGGLNQPQHF.

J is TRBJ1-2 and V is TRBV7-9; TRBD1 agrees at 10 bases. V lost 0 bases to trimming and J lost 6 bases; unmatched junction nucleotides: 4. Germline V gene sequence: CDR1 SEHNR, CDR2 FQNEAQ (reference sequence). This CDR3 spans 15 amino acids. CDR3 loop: CASSLAGDRGHGYTF. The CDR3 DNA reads TGTGCCAGCAGCTTAGCGGGGGACAGGGGTCATGGCTACACCTTC.

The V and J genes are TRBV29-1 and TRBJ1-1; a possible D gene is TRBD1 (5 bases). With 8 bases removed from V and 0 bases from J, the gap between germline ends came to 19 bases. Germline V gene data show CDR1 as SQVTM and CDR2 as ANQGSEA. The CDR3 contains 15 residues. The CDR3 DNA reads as TGCAGCTACACGCTAAAGGGGTTCATGAACACTGAAGCTTTCTTT. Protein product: CSYTLKGFMNTEAFF.

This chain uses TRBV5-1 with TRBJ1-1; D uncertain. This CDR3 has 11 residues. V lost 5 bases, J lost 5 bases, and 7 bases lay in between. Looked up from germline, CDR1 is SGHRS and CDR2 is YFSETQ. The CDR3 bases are TGCGCCAGCAGTCGCGGGACTGAAGCTTTCTTT. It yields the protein CASSRGTEAFF.

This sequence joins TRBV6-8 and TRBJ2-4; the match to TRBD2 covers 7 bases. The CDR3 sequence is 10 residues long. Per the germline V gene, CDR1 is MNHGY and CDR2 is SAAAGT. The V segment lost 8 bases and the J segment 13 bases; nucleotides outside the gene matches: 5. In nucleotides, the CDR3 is TGTGCCAGCTTCCGGCGGGAGCAGTACTTC. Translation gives CASFRREQYF.

The CDR3 sequence is CASSPFQGASTEAFF. The DNA for the CDR3 is TGCGCCAGCAGCCCATTTCAGGGGGCCAGCACTGAAGCTTTCTTT. This chain connects TRBV5-1 to TRBJ1-1; TRBD1 matches at 8 bases. CDR1 and CDR2 (germline): SGHRS, YFSETQ. Germline trimming cut 4 bases from V and 4 bases from J; bases unmatched to any gene: 9. The CDR3 is made up of 15 amino acids. The whole variable domain, filled in from reference TRBV5-1 and TRBJ1-1, reads KAGVTQTPRYLIKTRGQQVTLSCSPISGHRSVSWYQQTPGQGLQFLFEYFSETQRNKGNFPGRFSGRQFSNSRSEMNVSTLELGDSALYLCASSPFQGASTEAFFGQGTRLTVV.

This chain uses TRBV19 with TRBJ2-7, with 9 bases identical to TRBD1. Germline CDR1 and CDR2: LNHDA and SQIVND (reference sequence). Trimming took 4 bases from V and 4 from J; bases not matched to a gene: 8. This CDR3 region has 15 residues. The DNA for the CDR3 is TGTGCCAGTAGTACAAACCCCGGGACAGGGTACGAGCAGTACTTC. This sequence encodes CASSTNPGTGYEQYF.

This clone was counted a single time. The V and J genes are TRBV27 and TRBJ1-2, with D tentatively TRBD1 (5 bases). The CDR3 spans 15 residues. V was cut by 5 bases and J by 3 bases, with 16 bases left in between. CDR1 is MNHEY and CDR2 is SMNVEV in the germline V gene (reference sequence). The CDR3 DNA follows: TGTGCCAGCAGTCCCCGGGGGGGTAAGGACTATGGCTACACCTTC. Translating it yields CASSPRGGKDYGYTF.

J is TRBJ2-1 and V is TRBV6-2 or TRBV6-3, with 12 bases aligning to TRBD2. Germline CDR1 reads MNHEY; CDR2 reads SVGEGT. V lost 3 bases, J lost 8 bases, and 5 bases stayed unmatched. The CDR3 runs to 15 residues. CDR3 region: CASSYRTSGVDEQFF. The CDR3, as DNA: TGTGCCAGCAGTTATAGGACTAGCGGGGTCGATGAGCAGTTCTTC.

The DNA for the CDR3 is TGTGCCAGGGTGCAACTAGCGGGAGGAAAATACAATGAGCAGTTCTTC. It is translated as CARVQLAGGKYNEQFF. The J gene is TRBJ2-1, the V gene TRBV19; 12 nucleotides line up with TRBD2. The CDR3 length is 16 residues. CDR1 is LNHDA and CDR2 is SQIVND in the germline V gene (reference sequence). After removal of 9 bases from V and 4 bases from J, the junction contained 10 bases not matched to a gene.

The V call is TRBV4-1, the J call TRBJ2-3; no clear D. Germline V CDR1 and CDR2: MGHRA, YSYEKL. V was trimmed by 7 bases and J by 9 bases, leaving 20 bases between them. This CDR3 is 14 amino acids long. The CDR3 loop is CASTTPGSTRTQYF. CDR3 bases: TGCGCCAGCACCACACCGGGTTCTACTCGGACGCAGTATTTT.